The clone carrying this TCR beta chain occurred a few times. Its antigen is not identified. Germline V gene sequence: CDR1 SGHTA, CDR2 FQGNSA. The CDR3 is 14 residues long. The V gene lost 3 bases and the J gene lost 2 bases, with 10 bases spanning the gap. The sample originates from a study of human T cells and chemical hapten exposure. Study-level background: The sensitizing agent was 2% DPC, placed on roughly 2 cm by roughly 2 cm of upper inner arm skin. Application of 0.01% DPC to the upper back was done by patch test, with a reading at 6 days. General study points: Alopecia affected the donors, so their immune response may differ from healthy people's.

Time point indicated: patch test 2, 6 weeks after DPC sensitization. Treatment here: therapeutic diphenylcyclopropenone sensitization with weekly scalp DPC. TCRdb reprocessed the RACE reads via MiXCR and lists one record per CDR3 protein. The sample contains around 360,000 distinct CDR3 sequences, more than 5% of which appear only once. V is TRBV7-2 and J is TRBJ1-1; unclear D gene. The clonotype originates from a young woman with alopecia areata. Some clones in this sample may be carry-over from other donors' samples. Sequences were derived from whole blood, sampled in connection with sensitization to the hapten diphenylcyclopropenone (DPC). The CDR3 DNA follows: TGTGCCAGCAGCTTCCGCACTCTTAACACTGAAGCTTTCTTT. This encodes CASSFRTLNTEAFF.